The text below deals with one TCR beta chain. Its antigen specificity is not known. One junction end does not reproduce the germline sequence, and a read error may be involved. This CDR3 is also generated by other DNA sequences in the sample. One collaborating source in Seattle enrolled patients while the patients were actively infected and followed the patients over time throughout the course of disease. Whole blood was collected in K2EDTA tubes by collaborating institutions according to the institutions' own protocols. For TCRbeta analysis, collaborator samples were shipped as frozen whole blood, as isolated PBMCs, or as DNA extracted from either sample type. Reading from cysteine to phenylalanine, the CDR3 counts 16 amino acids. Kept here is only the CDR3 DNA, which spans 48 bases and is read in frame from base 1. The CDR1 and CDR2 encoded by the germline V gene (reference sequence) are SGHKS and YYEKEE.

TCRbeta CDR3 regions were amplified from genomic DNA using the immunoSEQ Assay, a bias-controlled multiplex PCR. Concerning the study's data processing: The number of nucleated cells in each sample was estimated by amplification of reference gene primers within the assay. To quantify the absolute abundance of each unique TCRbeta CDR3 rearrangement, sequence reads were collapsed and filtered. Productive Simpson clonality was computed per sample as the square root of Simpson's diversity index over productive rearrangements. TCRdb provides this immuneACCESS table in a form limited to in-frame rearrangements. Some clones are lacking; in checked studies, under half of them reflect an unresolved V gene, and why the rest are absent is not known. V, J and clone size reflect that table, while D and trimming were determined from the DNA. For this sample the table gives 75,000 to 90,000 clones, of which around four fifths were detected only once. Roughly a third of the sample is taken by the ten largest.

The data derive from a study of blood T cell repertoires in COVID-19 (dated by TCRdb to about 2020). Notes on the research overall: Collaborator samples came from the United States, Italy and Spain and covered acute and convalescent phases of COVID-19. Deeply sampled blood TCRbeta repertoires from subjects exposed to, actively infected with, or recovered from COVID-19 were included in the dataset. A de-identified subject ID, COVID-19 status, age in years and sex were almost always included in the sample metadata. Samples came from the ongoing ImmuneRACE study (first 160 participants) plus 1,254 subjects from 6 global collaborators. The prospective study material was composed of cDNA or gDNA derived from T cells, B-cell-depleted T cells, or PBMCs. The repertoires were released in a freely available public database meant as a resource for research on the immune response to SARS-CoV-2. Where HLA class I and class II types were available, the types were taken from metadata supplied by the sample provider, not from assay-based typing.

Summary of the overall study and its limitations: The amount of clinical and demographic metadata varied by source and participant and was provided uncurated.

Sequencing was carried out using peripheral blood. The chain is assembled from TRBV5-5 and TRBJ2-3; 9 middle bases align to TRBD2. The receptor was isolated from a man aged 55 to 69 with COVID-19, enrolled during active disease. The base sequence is TGTGCCACCAGCTGGGGTGGGGGCGGGAGGGCCCTCCCTGGGTATTTT. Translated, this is CATSWGGGGRALPGYF.